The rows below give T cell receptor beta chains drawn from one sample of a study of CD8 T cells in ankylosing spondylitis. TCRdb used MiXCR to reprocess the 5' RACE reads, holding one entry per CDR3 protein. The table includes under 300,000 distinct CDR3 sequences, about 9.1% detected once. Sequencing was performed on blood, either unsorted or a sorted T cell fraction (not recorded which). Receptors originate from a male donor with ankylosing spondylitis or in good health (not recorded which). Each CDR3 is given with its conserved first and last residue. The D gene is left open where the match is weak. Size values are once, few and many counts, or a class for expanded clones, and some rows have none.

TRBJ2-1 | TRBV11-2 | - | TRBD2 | CASSVPSELKRGELYNEQFF | TGTGCCAGCAGCGTTCCCTCCGAGTTGAAACGGGGGGAACTCTACAATGAGCAGTTCTTC
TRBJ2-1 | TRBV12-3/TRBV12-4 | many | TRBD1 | CASSFGAGGIYNEQFF | TGTGCCAGCAGTTTCGGGGCAGGGGGCATCTACAATGAGCAGTTCTTC
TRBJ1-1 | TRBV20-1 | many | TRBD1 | CSARRTGQAFF | TGCAGTGCTAGACGGACAGGGCAAGCTTTCTTT
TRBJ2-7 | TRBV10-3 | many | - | CAIRGQGNSYEQYF | TGTGCCATCAGGGGTCAGGGGAACTCCTACGAGCAGTACTTC
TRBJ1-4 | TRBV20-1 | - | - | CSGRGGGGEKLFF | TGCAGTGGTAGGGGGGGAGGGGGTGAAAAACTGTTTTTT
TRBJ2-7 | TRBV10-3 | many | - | CASSGEDRTYEQYF | TGTGCCTCGAGTGGGGAGGACCGGACCTACGAGCAGTACTTC
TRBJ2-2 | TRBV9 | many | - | CASSLRQENTGELFF | TGTGCCAGCAGCCTTCGACAGGAGAACACCGGGGAGCTGTTTTTT
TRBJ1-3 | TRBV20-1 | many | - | CSARTGRSGNTIYF | TGCAGTGCTAGGACCGGTAGATCTGGAAACACCATATATTTT
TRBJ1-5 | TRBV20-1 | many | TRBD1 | CSAQTGTGGNQPQHF | TGCAGTGCCCAGACCGGGACAGGGGGCAATCAGCCCCAGCATTTT
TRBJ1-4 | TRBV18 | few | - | CASSPTGMEEKLFF | TGTGCCAGCTCACCAACGGGCATGGAGGAAAAACTGTTTTTT
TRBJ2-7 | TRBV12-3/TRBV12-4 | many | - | CASSSGTEQYF | TGTGCCAGCAGTTCAGGGACAGAGCAGTACTTC
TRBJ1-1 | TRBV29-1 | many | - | CSVVVSLEAFF | TGCAGCGTTGTCGTAAGTCTTGAAGCTTTCTTT
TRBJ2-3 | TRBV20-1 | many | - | CSARFGVKDTQYF | TGCAGTGCTAGATTCGGAGTTAAAGATACGCAGTATTTT
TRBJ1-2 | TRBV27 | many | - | CASSLAGGSYGYTF | TGTGCCAGCAGTTTAGCTGGGGGGTCCTATGGCTACACCTTC
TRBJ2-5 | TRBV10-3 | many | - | CAISESNSRETQYF | TGTGCCATCAGTGAGTCAAATAGCCGGGAGACCCAGTACTTC
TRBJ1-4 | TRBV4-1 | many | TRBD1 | CASSHPTGPLTTNEKLFF | TGCGCCAGCAGCCATCCGACAGGGCCCCTTACAACTAATGAAAAACTGTTTTTT
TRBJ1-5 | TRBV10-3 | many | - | CAISGAGNSNQPQHF | TGTGCCATCAGTGGGGCCGGGAATAGCAATCAGCCCCAGCATTTT
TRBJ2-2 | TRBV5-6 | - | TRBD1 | CASSRDRGRPRELFF | TGTGCCAGCAGCCGGGACAGGGGCCGCCCCCGGGAGCTGTTTTTT
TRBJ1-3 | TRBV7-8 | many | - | CATLISGNTIYF | TGTGCCACCCTGATCTCTGGAAACACCATATATTTT
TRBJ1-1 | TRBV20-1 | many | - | CSARSPLTALGTEAFF | TGCAGTGCCAGGTCGCCCCTGACAGCCTTGGGCACTGAAGCTTTCTTT
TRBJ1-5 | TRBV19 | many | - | CASQIGKWFHQPQHF | TGTGCCAGTCAAATCGGGAAGTGGTTTCATCAGCCCCAGCATTTT
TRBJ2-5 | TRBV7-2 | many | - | CASSLAAGEIFQETQYF | TGTGCCAGCAGCTTAGCGGCCGGAGAAATCTTCCAAGAGACCCAGTACTTC
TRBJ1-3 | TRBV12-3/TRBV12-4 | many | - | CASSQNKFSTIYF | TGTGCCAGCAGCCAGAACAAGTTCTCGACCATATATTTT
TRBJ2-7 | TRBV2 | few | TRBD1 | CASRETGVLYEQYF | TGTGCCAGCCGGGAGACAGGGGTTCTTTACGAGCAGTACTTC
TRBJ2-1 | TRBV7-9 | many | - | CASSPGESYNEQFF | TGTGCCAGCAGCCCCGGCGAGTCCTACAATGAGCAGTTCTTC
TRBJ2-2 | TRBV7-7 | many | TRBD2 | CASSIGLARANTGELFF | TGTGCTAGCAGCATTGGACTAGCGCGGGCTAACACCGGGGAGCTGTTTTTT
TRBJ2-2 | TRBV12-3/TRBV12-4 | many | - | CASRVQGWTGELFF | TGTGCCAGCAGGGTACAGGGCTGGACCGGGGAGCTGTTTTTT
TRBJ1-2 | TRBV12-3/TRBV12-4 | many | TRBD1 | CASSRQGHNYGYTF | TGTGCCAGTTCCCGACAGGGCCATAACTATGGCTACACCTTC
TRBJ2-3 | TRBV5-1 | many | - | CASSFPTRATTDTQYF | TGCGCCAGCAGCTTTCCGACTCGAGCCACGACAGATACGCAGTATTTT
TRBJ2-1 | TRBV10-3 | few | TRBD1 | CAISSRGSDNEQFF | TGTGCCATCAGTTCCAGGGGGAGTGACAATGAGCAGTTCTTC
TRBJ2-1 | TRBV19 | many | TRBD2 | CASSTPGTSGFNEQFF | TGTGCCAGTAGTACCCCAGGGACTAGCGGTTTCAATGAGCAGTTCTTC
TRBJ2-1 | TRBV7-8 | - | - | CASSLMGRSYNEQFF | TGTGCCAGCAGCTTAATGGGAAGGTCCTACAATGAGCAGTTCTTC
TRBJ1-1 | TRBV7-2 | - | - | CASTPSWAGPNEAFF | TGTGCCAGCACCCCCTCTTGGGCAGGACCCAATGAAGCTTTCTTT